The present T cell receptor (beta chain) was sequenced within a study of blood T cell repertoires in COVID-19. Sequenced by immunoSEQ multiplex PCR; TCRdb stores in-frame clones only, minus some. In the table there are 180,000 or so clones, 70% to 90% of which are singletons. Germline V lookup: CDR1 MNHEY, CDR2 SMNVEV (reference sequence). The CDR3 contains 15 residues. Trimming stripped 3 bases from V and 4 bases from J, with 15 bases between. Material for sequencing was peripheral blood. This TCR came from a man aged 55-75 years with acute or convalescent COVID-19. V and J are TRBV27 and TRBJ1-2; no reliable D call. The CDR3 coding sequence is TGTGCCAGCAGTTTTGGAGGCCCCGGAGGCTATGGCTACACCTTC. Its protein is CASSFGGPGGYGYTF.